A single sample is the source of the 27 T cell receptor beta chains below, sequenced in a study of CD4 T cells in relation to SARS-CoV-2 and coronaviruses. Unexposed donor CD4+ T cells date from about 2011-2018, before the COVID-19 pandemic. The cells were cultured for under 13 days before CD4+ T cells were isolated. Clones were read by immunoSEQ multiplex PCR, and TCRdb kept only the in-frame ones, dropping some. The sample has roughly 24,000 clones, under 80% seen once. Their antigens are not known. Sequenced: CD4+ T cells from PBMCs, cultured in vitro. Every receptor here comes from a human donor in good health.

The rearrangement links TRBV10-3 to TRBJ2-1; perhaps TRBD1 as D (6 bases). Germline V gives CDR1 ENHRY, CDR2 SYGVKD. The V end lost 11 bases, the J end lost 8 bases, and 19 bases lay between the germline ends. The CDR3 extends over 13 amino acids. The CDR3 region is CASKHLTGDEQFF. The CDR3, as DNA: TGTGCCTCTAAACATTTGACAGGCGATGAGCAGTTCTTC.

Relative to its sample, this clone is large. This chain links TRBV4-1 with TRBJ2-5, with D perhaps matching TRBD1 (6 bases). Germline V gene data show CDR1 as MGHRA and CDR2 as YSYEKL. Trimming stripped 2 bases from V and 2 bases from J, with 12 bases between. This CDR3 comprises 15 residues. This chain's CDR3 is CASSQPGQHQETQYF. For the CDR3, the DNA is TGCGCCAGCAGCCAACCCGGACAGCATCAAGAGACCCAGTACTTC.

The V gene is TRBV30, the J gene TRBJ1-2, with D tentatively TRBD1 (5 bases). The germline V gene has CDR1 GTSNPN and CDR2 SVGIG (reference sequence). The CDR3 loop spans 14 amino acids. V was clipped by 0 bases and J by 4 bases, with 12 bases between them. CDR3 residues: CAWSVSSGAYGYTF. CDR3 sequence (DNA): TGTGCCTGGAGTGTAAGCAGTGGGGCCTATGGCTACACCTTC. The full variable domain, in which reference TRBV30 and TRBJ1-2 provide the parts outside the CDR3, is SQTIHQWPATLVQPVGSPLSLECTVEGTSNPNLYWYRQAAGRGLQLLFYSVGIGQISSEVPQNLSASRPQDRQFILSSKKLLLSDSGFYLCAWSVSSGAYGYTFGSGTRLTVV.

The genes are TRBV3-1 (or the pseudogene TRBV3-2) and TRBJ2-7; maybe TRBD2 (5 bases). There are 13 residues in the CDR3. The ends were cut back, 3 bases at V and 7 bases at J, with 13 bases in the middle. Germline V gene sequence: CDR1 LGHDT, CDR2 YNNKEL (reference sequence). The CDR3 spells CASSQVDSREQYF. CDR3 in DNA: TGTGCCAGCAGCCAGGTGGACTCCCGGGAGCAGTACTTC.

The V call is TRBV19, the J call TRBJ1-6; 7 nucleotides align to TRBD1. V dropped 6 bases and J dropped 9; count of bases not matched to a gene: 5. Germline V gene data show CDR1 as LNHDA and CDR2 as SQIVND (reference sequence). The CDR3 runs 13 residues. CDR3 sequence reads: CASRGGSSSPLHF. CDR3 nucleotide sequence: TGTGCCAGTAGAGGGGGCAGTTCTTCACCCCTCCACTTT.

V usage is TRBV6-2 or TRBV6-3 and J usage is TRBJ2-7, with TRBD2 matching over 13 bases. The germline V gene encodes CDR1 MNHEY and CDR2 SVGEGT. After removal of 6 bases from V and 1 base from J, the junction contained 6 bases not matched to a gene. The CDR3 sequence is 16 residues long. For the CDR3, the DNA is TGTGCCAGCAGACCTGGACTAGCGGGAGCATCCTACGAGCAGTACTTC. Encoded protein: CASRPGLAGASYEQYF.

The chain links TRBV7-9 to TRBJ2-1; D may be TRBD2 (6 bases). Trimming pared 3 bases from V and 9 bases from J, leaving 15 bases between. The CDR3 spans 14 residues. In germline, CDR1 is SEHNR, CDR2 FQNEAQ (reference sequence). The CDR3 DNA reads as TGTGCCAGCAGCTTCCAGCGCGGGATTGTTGAGCAGTTCTTC. Protein: CASSFQRGIVEQFF.

The gene calls are TRBV6-1 and TRBJ2-7; TRBD2 is a possible D gene (6 bases). CDR1 MNHNS and CDR2 SASEGT come from the germline V gene. This CDR3 spans 17 amino acids. V was shortened by 2 bases and J by 6 bases, with 23 bases between the two germline ends. The DNA for the CDR3 is TGTGCCAGCAGTGAAAGGCCCGGGAGATGGGTTTTAGGCGAGCAGTACTTC. Translating it yields CASSERPGRWVLGEQYF.

The chain employs TRBV27 and TRBJ2-3, with D perhaps matching TRBD1 (5 bases). Germline V gives CDR1 MNHEY, CDR2 SMNVEV (reference sequence). CDR3 length: 14 amino acids. The V end lost 2 bases, the J end lost 0 bases, and 6 bases lay between the germline ends. Here the CDR3 DNA reads TGTGCCAGCAGTTTAAGACAGAGCACAGATACGCAGTATTTT. Residues: CASSLRQSTDTQYF.

This chain links TRBV7-3 with TRBJ2-5; TRBD1 matches 7 bases. Trimming took 5 bases from V and 5 from J; bases not matched to a gene: 5. This CDR3 is built from 13 residues. CDR1 and CDR2 (germline): SGHTA, FQGTGA. CDR3 in DNA: TGTGCCAGCAGCCAGGGGGTCAGGGAGACCCAGTACTTC. Amino acid sequence: CASSQGVRETQYF.

This chain uses TRBV7-9 with TRBJ1-4; 9 bases are a match to TRBD1. The CDR3 extends over 15 amino acids. Germline lookup yields CDR1 SEHNR and CDR2 FQNEAQ (reference sequence). The V and J ends lost 10 bases and 8 bases, in that order; junction bases with no gene match: 14. The CDR3 loop reads CAINVAGQGREKLFF. CDR3 bases: TGTGCCATTAATGTGGCGGGACAGGGTCGGGAAAAACTGTTTTTT.

The genes are TRBV5-1 and TRBJ2-7; 9 nucleotides match TRBD1. Germline V gives CDR1 SGHRS, CDR2 YFSETQ. This CDR3 contains 15 residues. V dropped 6 bases and J dropped 4; count of bases not matched to a gene: 11. CDR3 protein: CASTPTGGATYEQYF. The CDR3 coding sequence is TGCGCCAGCACTCCCACAGGGGGCGCGACTTACGAGCAGTACTTC.

J is TRBJ2-2 and V is TRBV28, with D perhaps matching TRBD1 (6 bases). This CDR3 is 17 amino acids long. V lost 4 bases and J lost 2, with 17 bases in between. Germline CDR1 reads MDHEN; CDR2 reads SYDVKM. CDR3 sequence (DNA): TGTGCCAGCAGTTGGGGGCGATGGGGGTCTAACACCGGGGAGCTGTTTTTT. It is translated as CASSWGRWGSNTGELFF. Supplemented by reference TRBV28 and TRBJ2-2, the full variable domain reads DVKVTQSSRYLVKRTGEKVFLECVQDMDHENMFWYRQDPGLGLRLIYFSYDVKMKEKGDIPEGYSVSREKKERFSLILESASTNQTSMYLCASSWGRWGSNTGELFFGEGSRLTVL.

In its sample, this clone was seen a few times. The chain employs TRBV4-1 and TRBJ2-7; D call uncertain. The CDR3 covers 13 residues. Germline loops: CDR1 MGHRA, CDR2 YSYEKL. The V and J ends lost 4 bases and 2 bases respectively, with 9 bases between them. This chain's CDR3 is CASSLGPTYEQYF. The CDR3 nucleotides read TGCGCCAGCAGCCTCGGCCCCACCTACGAGCAGTACTTC.

The chain combines TRBV7-3 with TRBJ2-4, with D uncertain. This CDR3 spans 15 amino acids. V gave up 0 bases and J gave up 7 bases, with 13 bases separating them. The germline V gene has CDR1 SGHTA and CDR2 FQGTGA. The CDR3 reads CASSLTPEPFNIQYF. CDR3 DNA sequence: TGTGCCAGCAGCTTAACACCGGAACCGTTTAACATTCAGTACTTC. The full variable domain, completed using reference TRBV7-3 and TRBJ2-4, is GAGVSQTPSNKVTEKGKYVELRCDPISGHTALYWYRQSLGQGPEFLIYFQGTGAADDSGLPNDRFFAVRPEGSVSTLKIQRTERGDSAVYLCASSLTPEPFNIQYFGAGTRLSVL.

The rearrangement links TRBV5-1 to TRBJ1-2, with TRBD1 identical over 9 bases. Germline CDR1 SGHRS, CDR2 YFSETQ. The V and J ends lost 4 bases and 2 bases, in that order; junction bases with no gene match: 3. The CDR3 runs 14 residues. The CDR3 DNA is TGCGCCAGCAGCATGGGACAGGGCAACTATGGCTACACCTTC. Encoded protein: CASSMGQGNYGYTF.

The gene calls are TRBV3-1 (or the pseudogene TRBV3-2) and TRBJ2-1; D remains ambiguous. The ends were cut back, 3 bases at V and 9 bases at J, with 12 bases in the middle. CDR3 size: 13 residues. Germline CDR1 and CDR2: LGHDT and YNNKEL (reference sequence). CDR3 sequence reads: CASSHVSNGEQFF. In nucleotides, the CDR3 is TGTGCCAGCAGCCATGTCTCTAACGGTGAGCAGTTCTTC.

V is TRBV28 and J is TRBJ2-7; 11 bases are a match to TRBD2. CDR1 is MDHEN, CDR2 SYDVKM, per germline. The V and J ends lost 7 bases and 5 bases, in that order; junction bases with no gene match: 10. This CDR3 comprises 15 residues. The CDR3 loop reads CASNARLAGGDEQYF. CDR3 sequence (DNA): TGTGCCAGCAACGCTAGATTAGCGGGAGGGGACGAGCAGTACTTC.

The chain couples TRBV6-5 to TRBJ2-7, with D maybe TRBD2 (5 bases). V was cut by 6 bases and J by 6 bases, with 15 bases left in between. Germline-derived CDR1 and CDR2 are MNHEY and SVGAGI. CDR3 length: 13 residues. CDR3 in amino acids: CASRVILGGEQYF. CDR3 nucleotide sequence: TGTGCCAGCAGAGTTATCCTTGGAGGCGAGCAGTACTTC.

In this sample, this clone turned up a few times. The chain carries TRBV27 and TRBJ2-7; D might be TRBD2 (7 bases). Germline CDR1 is MNHEY and CDR2 is SMNVEV (reference sequence). Between the trimmed V and J ends, which lost 2 bases and 4 bases, there was a span of 18 bases. The CDR3 totals 16 residues. The CDR3 DNA is TGTGCCAGCAGTTTAAAGGATGGGGGGGCGGGTTACGAGCAGTACTTC. It specifies CASSLKDGGAGYEQYF.

V usage is TRBV29-1 and J usage is TRBJ2-7; D call uncertain. CDR3 length: 14 amino acids. Germline lookup yields CDR1 SQVTM and CDR2 ANQGSEA. Deletions cut 2 bases from V and 0 bases from J, with 11 bases between. CDR3 in amino acids: CSVEFTRGSYEQYF. In DNA form, the CDR3 reads TGCAGCGTTGAATTTACCCGTGGCTCCTACGAGCAGTACTTC.

The chain employs TRBV9 and TRBJ1-1; possibly TRBD1 for D (5 bases). Germline loops: CDR1 SGDLS, CDR2 YYNGEE. The CDR3 totals 12 residues. Trimming shortened V by 2 bases and J by 7 bases, and 9 bases separated the two germline ends. The CDR3 here is CASSVRGDEAFF. The CDR3 DNA follows: TGTGCCAGCAGCGTCCGGGGGGATGAAGCTTTCTTT.

V gene TRBV6-2 or TRBV6-3 combines with J gene TRBJ1-5; D gene ambiguous. Between the trimmed V and J ends, which lost 2 bases and 0 bases, there was a span of 8 bases. The CDR3 has 15 amino acids. Germline assignment: CDR1 MNHEY and CDR2 SVGEGT. The chain's CDR3 is CASSYETDSNQPQHF. In DNA, the CDR3 is TGTGCCAGCAGTTACGAGACGGATAGCAATCAGCCCCAGCATTTT.

The chain recombines TRBV30 with TRBJ2-6, with TRBD1 matching over 7 bases. This CDR3 has 15 residues. Germline V CDR1 and CDR2: GTSNPN, SVGIG (reference sequence). With V trimmed by 1 base and J by 4 bases, 4 bases remained unmatched. This CDR3 reads CAWSAGTAGANVLTF. Here the CDR3 DNA reads TGTGCCTGGAGTGCCGGGACAGCCGGGGCCAACGTCCTGACTTTC.

The chain employs TRBV11-2 and TRBJ2-3; no clear D. V lost 5 bases, J lost 3 bases, and 12 bases lay in between. Germline CDR1 and CDR2: SGHAT and FQNNGV. The CDR3 is made up of 14 amino acids. The CDR3 DNA reads as TGTGCCAGCAGCCCCCCGAGTGTGACAGATACGCAGTATTTT. This encodes CASSPPSVTDTQYF.

The chain has TRBV19 and TRBJ1-2; TRBD1 aligns across 8 bases. V was clipped by 0 bases and J by 7 bases; unmatched bases: 7. This CDR3 has 15 residues. Germline loops: CDR1 LNHDA, CDR2 SQIVND (reference sequence). This CDR3 reads CASSIDGQGVSGYTF. The CDR3 bases are TGTGCCAGTAGTATAGATGGACAGGGAGTAAGTGGCTACACCTTC.

The CDR3 nucleotides read TGTGCCAGCAGCTGGGGACTAGCGGGAGGGGCGGCAGAGACCCAGTACTTC. It is translated as CASSWGLAGGAAETQYF. V is TRBV5-6 and J is TRBJ2-5, with 16 bases aligning to TRBD2. This CDR3 comprises 17 residues. Germline V CDR1 and CDR2: SGHDT, YYEEEE. The V segment lost 3 bases and the J segment 4 bases; nucleotides outside the gene matches: 6.